This T cell receptor (beta chain) originates from a study of blood T cell repertoires in COVID-19. Turning to the study itself: Whether acute or convalescent, the COVID-19 samples came from the United States, Italy and Spain.

In the original workflow: Amplification of reference gene primers provided the estimated nucleated cell counts. TCRdb's table, derived via immunoSEQ multiplex PCR, lists solely in-frame clones and lacks some. That table gives V, J and clone size, and the DNA gave D and trimming. This sample has tens of thousands of clones, with under 90% found just once. Between the trimmed V and J ends, which lost 6 bases and 1 base, there was a span of 15 bases. Per the germline V gene, CDR1 is MNHEY and CDR2 is SVGAGI. This CDR3 has 15 residues. The specimen was peripheral blood. The rearrangement links TRBV6-5 to TRBJ1-1, with no clear D. This receptor was obtained from a woman of 80 years or more with active or convalescent COVID-19. CDR3 in amino acids: CASSLYFTANTEAFF. CDR3 DNA: TGTGCCAGCAGCCTCTATTTTACAGCGAACACTGAAGCTTTCTTT.